A selection of T cell receptor beta chains follows, all from one sample in a study of PD-1 blockade in mismatch repair-deficient tumors. Method: immunoSEQ multiplex PCR; TCRdb's copy keeps in-frame clones and lacks some. The sample includes 70,000 to 95,000 clones, around 80% of them seen just once. Sequencing was performed on peripheral blood, taken 44 weeks after starting pembrolizumab. These receptor sequences come from an adult with mismatch repair-deficient cancer. Both conserved end residues are part of each CDR3. The D gene is left open where the match is weak. Size tells how often a clone was seen (once, few, many) or the class of an expanded clone, and some rows leave it out.

d_gene: -; len: 15; v_gene: TRBV9; j_gene: TRBJ2-1; abundance: -; CDR3nt: TGTGCCAGCAGCGTAGTGTCTAGGGTCGACAATGAGCAGTTCTTC; CDR3aa: CASSVVSRVDNEQFF
d_gene: TRBD2; len: 16; v_gene: TRBV29-1; j_gene: TRBJ2-7; abundance: -; CDR3nt: TGCAGCGTTGAACGGGCCTTGCGGGAGGGTTCCTACGAGCAGTACTTC; CDR3aa: CSVERALREGSYEQYF
d_gene: -; len: 13; v_gene: TRBV27; j_gene: TRBJ1-2; abundance: -; CDR3nt: TGTGCCAGCAGTTTTTTTGACCGCAGGGGCTACACCTTC; CDR3aa: CASSFFDRRGYTF
d_gene: TRBD2; len: 16; v_gene: TRBV27; j_gene: TRBJ2-2; abundance: -; CDR3nt: TGTGCCAGCAGTCTTCTCGGGACTAGCGGGACCGGGGAGCTGTTTTTT; CDR3aa: CASSLLGTSGTGELFF
d_gene: TRBD1; len: 16; v_gene: TRBV5-1; j_gene: TRBJ1-1; abundance: few; CDR3nt: TGCGCCAGCAGCCCGGGACAGGGGGCGAGGAACACTGAAGCTTTCTTT; CDR3aa: CASSPGQGARNTEAFF
d_gene: TRBD1; len: 13; v_gene: TRBV6-1; j_gene: TRBJ1-1; abundance: -; CDR3nt: TGTGCCAGCAGTGTAGACAGGGGGACTGAAGCTTTCTTT; CDR3aa: CASSVDRGTEAFF
d_gene: -; len: 12; v_gene: TRBV5-1; j_gene: TRBJ2-2; abundance: -; CDR3nt: TGCGCCAGCAGCAGTACAGGGTGGGAGCTGTTTTTT; CDR3aa: CASSSTGWELFF
d_gene: -; len: 13; v_gene: TRBV19; j_gene: TRBJ1-2; abundance: few; CDR3nt: TGTGCCAGTGGCCTTCGGGATAACTATGGCTACACCTTC; CDR3aa: CASGLRDNYGYTF
d_gene: TRBD2; len: 15; v_gene: TRBV2; j_gene: TRBJ2-1; abundance: -; CDR3nt: TGTGCCAGCTGGGACAGACTAGCGGGAGGGGATGAGCAGTTCTTC; CDR3aa: CASWDRLAGGDEQFF
d_gene: -; len: 15; v_gene: TRBV6-5; j_gene: TRBJ2-5; abundance: -; CDR3nt: TGTGCCAGCAAGGGAGTCCAGCGGCAAGGAGAGACCCAGTACTTC; CDR3aa: CASKGVQRQGETQYF
d_gene: TRBD2; len: 14; v_gene: TRBV15; j_gene: TRBJ2-5; abundance: -; CDR3nt: TGTGCCACCACTCTTTCTAGCGGGAGAAAGACCCAGTACTTC; CDR3aa: CATTLSSGRKTQYF
d_gene: -; len: 16; v_gene: TRBV5-6; j_gene: TRBJ2-7; abundance: -; CDR3nt: TGTGCCAGCAGCGGGGGGAGAGAACAGGGTGTCTACGAGCAGTACTTC; CDR3aa: CASSGGREQGVYEQYF
d_gene: -; len: 14; v_gene: TRBV5-6; j_gene: TRBJ1-2; abundance: -; CDR3nt: TGTGCCAGCAGCTTCCGCCCAACTAACTATGGCTACACCTTC; CDR3aa: CASSFRPTNYGYTF
d_gene: -; len: 15; v_gene: TRBV28; j_gene: TRBJ1-1; abundance: -; CDR3nt: TGTGCCAGCAGGCCCTTTCAGGGTGTCCGTTCTGAAGCTTTCTTT; CDR3aa: CASRPFQGVRSEAFF
d_gene: -; len: 14; v_gene: TRBV7-9; j_gene: TRBJ1-2; abundance: few; CDR3nt: TGTGCCAGCAGCCCGGGACAAACTAACTATGGCTACACCTTC; CDR3aa: CASSPGQTNYGYTF
d_gene: -; len: 15; v_gene: TRBV7-2; j_gene: TRBJ1-4; abundance: once; CDR3nt: TGTGCCAGCAGCTTAGTTCGGACAGTGGGGGAAAAACTGTTTTTT; CDR3aa: CASSLVRTVGEKLFF
d_gene: TRBD2; len: 18; v_gene: TRBV5-6; j_gene: TRBJ2-1; abundance: -; CDR3nt: TGTGCCAGCAGCGATCGGACTAGCGGGAGGGATCTTCGCAATGAGCAGTTCTTC; CDR3aa: CASSDRTSGRDLRNEQFF
d_gene: -; len: 16; v_gene: TRBV7-3; j_gene: TRBJ2-6; abundance: -; CDR3nt: TGTGCCAGCAGCTTAGGACGGCTCTCTGGGGCCAACGTCCTGACTTTC; CDR3aa: CASSLGRLSGANVLTF
d_gene: -; len: 16; v_gene: TRBV11-3; j_gene: TRBJ1-5; abundance: few; CDR3nt: TGTGCCAGCAGTGTGGCAGGGGCTCATAGCAATCAGCCCCAGCATTTT; CDR3aa: CASSVAGAHSNQPQHF
d_gene: -; len: 15; v_gene: TRBV10-1; j_gene: TRBJ2-7; abundance: -; CDR3nt: TGCGCCAGCAGTGAGAGCAGACCCTCCCCCGGAGAGCAGTACTTC; CDR3aa: CASSESRPSPGEQYF
d_gene: TRBD2; len: 14; v_gene: TRBV6-5; j_gene: TRBJ2-7; abundance: -; CDR3nt: TGTGCCAGCAGCCCACTAGCGGACTCCTACGAGCAGTACTTC; CDR3aa: CASSPLADSYEQYF
d_gene: TRBD1; len: 14; v_gene: TRBV2; j_gene: TRBJ1-1; abundance: -; CDR3nt: TGTGCCAGCAGCTCAGGACAGGGAAACACTGAAGCTTTCTTT; CDR3aa: CASSSGQGNTEAFF
d_gene: TRBD1; len: 16; v_gene: TRBV7-8; j_gene: TRBJ2-3; abundance: -; CDR3nt: TGTGCCAGCAGCTTACGCCAGGGGGACATCACAGATACGCAGTATTTT; CDR3aa: CASSLRQGDITDTQYF
d_gene: -; len: 15; v_gene: TRBV4-1; j_gene: TRBJ2-1; abundance: -; CDR3nt: TGCGCCAGCAGCCTTACTTATAGCTCCTACAATGAGCAGTTCTTC; CDR3aa: CASSLTYSSYNEQFF
d_gene: -; len: 18; v_gene: TRBV5-3; j_gene: TRBJ2-4; abundance: -; CDR3nt: TGTGCCAGAAGCCCTCGGTTCAGGGGTTGGACATCCAAAAACATTCAGTACTTC; CDR3aa: CARSPRFRGWTSKNIQYF
d_gene: -; len: 13; v_gene: TRBV7-7; j_gene: TRBJ2-5; abundance: -; CDR3nt: TGTGCTAGCAGCTTAGGGCTGGAAGAGACCCAGTACTTC; CDR3aa: CASSLGLEETQYF
d_gene: -; len: 16; v_gene: TRBV11-3; j_gene: TRBJ2-2; abundance: few; CDR3nt: TGTGCCAGCAGCTTAGGACGGGCTAGTTTCACCGGGGAGCTGTTTTTT; CDR3aa: CASSLGRASFTGELFF
d_gene: TRBD2; len: 15; v_gene: TRBV19; j_gene: TRBJ2-7; abundance: -; CDR3nt: TGTGCCAGTAGTTCAGGACTAGCGGGTTCCTACGAGCAGTACTTC; CDR3aa: CASSSGLAGSYEQYF
d_gene: -; len: 13; v_gene: TRBV7-9; j_gene: TRBJ2-7; abundance: -; CDR3nt: TGTGCCAGCAGCCAGGACAGCCAGGGAGAGCAGTACTTC; CDR3aa: CASSQDSQGEQYF
d_gene: TRBD2; len: 16; v_gene: TRBV7-6; j_gene: TRBJ2-3; abundance: -; CDR3nt: TGTGCCAGCAGCCCGGGACTAGCGGGAGATCTAGATACGCAGTATTTT; CDR3aa: CASSPGLAGDLDTQYF
d_gene: TRBD2; len: 16; v_gene: TRBV11-3; j_gene: TRBJ2-1; abundance: -; CDR3nt: TGTGCCAGCAGCCATAGCGGGAGTGGTACCTACAATGAGCAGTTCTTC; CDR3aa: CASSHSGSGTYNEQFF
d_gene: -; len: 14; v_gene: TRBV30; j_gene: TRBJ2-7; abundance: -; CDR3nt: TGTGCCTGGAGCGCGGAAGGGGGGACCTACGAGCAGTACTTC; CDR3aa: CAWSAEGGTYEQYF
d_gene: TRBD1; len: 16; v_gene: TRBV7-6; j_gene: TRBJ2-3; abundance: -; CDR3nt: TGTGCCAGCAGCTCGCCGGGGACAGGACCTCCAGATACGCAGTATTTT; CDR3aa: CASSSPGTGPPDTQYF